This T cell receptor (beta chain) came from a study of technical replicates of blood from a handful of donors. Only in-frame clones appear in the TCRdb table, and some are missing; sequencing was by immunoSEQ multiplex PCR. The sample has some 80,000 clones; 95% to 97% are singletons. The CDR3 contains 16 residues. The germline CDR1 and CDR2 sequences are LGHNA and YNFKEQ. The ends lost 1 base at V and 0 bases at J; junction bases unmatched: 2. Sequencing was performed on T cells isolated from PBMCs. The chain carries TRBV4-2 and TRBJ1-4; TRBD1 matches 7 bases. The source of this sequence is a human donor in good health. The DNA of the CDR3 is TGTGCCAGCAGCCAAGGGACAGGAACAACTAATGAAAAACTGTTTTTT. Translation: CASSQGTGTTNEKLFF.